This TCR beta chain was identified during a study of T cells in Graves' hyperthyroidism and ophthalmopathy. Regarding the study as a whole: Stable hyperthyroidism and ophthalmopathy were separated using 13 V-J signatures.

In its sample, this clonotype was seen many times. Its antigen is unidentified. The CDR3 covers 14 residues. V shed 3 bases, J shed 5 bases, and the junction held 3 bases outside the gene matches. Looked up from germline, CDR1 is MNHEY and CDR2 is SMNVEV (reference sequence). Patients affected by ophthalmopathy presented a Clinical Activity Score of at least 3, a NOSPECS grade of at least 4, and disease duration below 3 months. Patients were excluded because of uncontrolled infection, other autoimmune disease, pregnancy or lactation. Amplification yielded TCR beta CDR3 regions, with RNA transcripts as the source. When the TCR CDR3 underwent first-round RT-PCR, the HTBI primer set was used. TCRdb ran MiXCR on the multiplex PCR reads and lists one entry per CDR3 protein. This table holds fewer than 500,000 distinct CDR3 sequences, roughly 14% found once.

This sequence joins TRBV27 and TRBJ2-2, with 7 bases lining up with TRBD1. Input material: blood. The TCR sequence derives from a man aged 18 to 35 with Graves' ophthalmopathy. CDR3 sequence reads: CASSFQQGTGELFF. CDR3 DNA: TGTGCCAGCAGTTTTCAACAGGGGACCGGGGAGCTGTTTTTT.